This TCR beta chain was captured in a study of T cell repertoires in breast cancer listed by TCRdb under 2016. A note on the overall study: The study profiled tumors, lymph nodes and peripheral blood lymphocytes from breast cancer patients, plus peripheral blood from healthy control donors. ER+/PR+ status was present in the majority of the approximately 23 patient tumors that were analyzed for shared TCRs. Controls included nine healthy donors of an age range similar to the patients. On average, approximately 500,000 sequences per sample and about 10 reads per input cell were obtained by sequencing. The study reasoned that TCRs shared between breast cancer patients would target shared antigens, given breast cancer's low mutational burden and rare common mutations. After being minced and digested with Liberase and DNase, tumors and tumor-involved lymph nodes were passed through 70-um and 40-um filters. Tumor-free lymph nodes were processed with no enzymatic digestion, and blood samples were separated using Ficoll. Summary of the overall study and its limitations: Eighteen TCR pairs were shared across seven or more patient tumors and rarely found in control blood, suggesting possible tumor specificity. TRBV7 predominance was observed among shared TCRs, which possibly reflected tumor recognition or mispriming bias from eight TRBV7 primers. Emulsion RT-PCR was considered qualitative rather than quantitative, because transcript abundance and primer differences skewed the recovery of clones. Sentinel lymph nodes involved by tumor shared about fourfold more TCRs with matched tumor repertoires than tumor-free nodes did (about 7.7% versus 2%). Shared TCRs were encoded by various nucleotide sequences, which suggests selection and expansion based on antigen. Genuine antitumor clones may have been missed because singleton TCRs were discarded and only part of each tumor was sampled.

The library was generated by emulsion pairing. A second nested PCR with blocking oligos suppressed unpaired genes, then a third nested PCR added Illumina adaptors and barcodes. Each emulsion RT-PCR master mix held roughly 5,000-250,000 T cells and included C-region, Stepout and V-region primers. The emulsions were generated using the Micellula Emulsion and Purification Kit, and the RT-PCR was run with Qiagen OneStep RT-PCR reagents. Pooled libraries were sequenced on an Illumina MiSeq with paired-end 2 x 250 reads. On the study's bioinformatics: In Galaxy, read pairs were joined and then clipped at the engineered overlap into separate alpha and beta files, and any unclipped reads were discarded. Alpha-beta pairs were assigned using CompleteTCR, a MiTCR-based pipeline in which chains sharing read cluster identifiers are linked by an R script. TCR sequences that were observed only once, about 1-3.3% of the total, were removed as potential sequencing errors. The public reads were reanalyzed by TCRdb: fastp trimming at Q25, MiXCR alignment, in-frame beta chains only. Here each entry gathers all rows of one CDR3 protein and keeps the most common genes and DNA. The V and J calls here are based on TCRdb, not the publication. This sample has about 40,000 distinct CDR3 sequences in its table, and 45% of those were observed once. Approximately 62% of the sample goes to the ten largest clones.

The study used an expanded emulsion RT-PCR method with primers for all TCR V genes to analyze paired alpha-beta TCRs of CD8+ T cells. CD8+ T cells were isolated with a CD8 positive selection kit and were then incubated overnight in about 9 IU/mL IL-2 prior to emulsion RT-PCR. V and J are truncated by 5 bases and 2 bases respectively, leaving an intervening sequence of 13 bases. The CDR3 starts with the cysteine, ends with the phenylalanine, and has 14 residues. Only CDR3 DNA is held: 42 bases, read in frame from base 1. From the germline V gene, CDR1 is SGHTA and CDR2 is FQGNSA. Comment on this clonotype: Which antigen it targets is not known. No base qualities exist here, and no much larger clone lies one base off it.

This sequence uses TRBV7-2 and TRBJ2-7; the D assignment is uncertain and may be TRBD1 or TRBD2, with 5 bases supporting each. Sample: CD8+ T cells. This receptor was taken from a pool of human donors with breast cancer or a healthy control (not recorded which). The sequence in DNA is TGTGCCAGCAGCAGTAGACAGACTACCTACGAGCAGTACTTC. It translates as CASSSRQTTYEQYF.